These T cell receptor beta chains were read from a single sample in a study of T-cell reconstitution after alpha-beta-depleted transplantation in children. TCRdb reprocessed the PCR reads via MiXCR and lists one record per CDR3 protein. The table records hundreds of thousands of distinct CDR3 sequences, over 10% of them present only once. The sequences come from PBMCs, mostly from graft donor cells, collected 360 days after TCRalphabeta/CD19-depleted stem cell transplant. The receptors come from a male patient younger than 18 who had a stem cell transplant for acute myeloid leukemia, so the T cells may come from the graft donor. Both conserved end residues are part of each CDR3. Fields, in order: CDR3 length, V gene, CDR3 protein.

>16|TRBV28
CASSQVSQVFPYEQYF
>16|TRBV7-3
CASSLHPVASTDTQYF
>17|TRBV28
CASSLHPPGQYNTEAFF
>15|TRBV19
CASSIRDLPTGELFF
>14|TRBV11-2
CASRFTSGYNEQFF
>15|TRBV4-3
CASSQLAGASYEQYF
>14|TRBV11-3
CASSLFGDTGELFF
>16|TRBV14
CASSQSNGVGGTEAFF
>14|TRBV6-1
CASGLVPSGYEQYF
>11|TRBV30
CAWERANEQFF
>17|TRBV24-1
CATSEKLAGYYTDTQYF
>9|TRBV30
CRADNEQFF
>15|TRBV24-1
CATSDVRGLGNEQFF
>16|TRBV24-1
CATSDLAGGPANEQFF
>14|TRBV20-1
CSARDSFGTDTQYF
>19|TRBV11-2
CASSQSVSGTSGRADTQYF
>18|TRBV18
CASSPQTSGRFHTNEQFF
>16|TRBV27
CASSPRQGMNTGELFF
>18|TRBV25-1
CASSWTGWAGGPYNEQFF
>14|TRBV20-1
CSVKIAGARETQYF
>13|TRBV29-1
CSVEETGGYEQYF
>21|TRBV21-1
CASNRPRGRRGLIFSYNEQFF
>14|TRBV5-4
CASSRGGQSAEQFF
>15|TRBV29-1
CSAQYPGGYTDTQYF
>14|TRBV6-2/TRBV6-3
CASSYDIGQETQYF
>16|TRBV4-3
CASSQEVREVTREQYF
>15|TRBV15
CATSRVYPSSYEQYF
>16|TRBV7-2
CASSLAPSGAYNEQFF
>14|TRBV20-1
CSARDSGITYEQYF
>16|TRBV30
CAWRPDRQPHTGELFF
>16|TRBV5-5
CASSPKPGTGRNEQFF
>17|TRBV4-3
CASSQGAGQGITGELFF
>19|TRBV6-4
CASKGLADVRKGSYNEQFF
>17|TRBV24-1
CATSEASGIRFGGELFF
>17|TRBV12-3/TRBV12-4
CASSLKGMPSGANVLTF
>18|TRBV7-6
CASSLPGLQGDPSYEQYF
>16|TRBV3-1
CASSQGIAFEQETQYF
>15|TRBV3-1
CASSQARNSNQPQHF